One and the same sample provided the 27 T cell receptor beta chains below, sequenced in a study of blood T cells in healthy people across ages. It was with a sample-barcoded 5' primer and a J-beta primer mix that a second PCR of about 7 to 12 cycles was run. A single record per CDR3 protein comes from TCRdb applying MiXCR to the 5' RACE reads. In the table there are 1.5 million or so distinct CDR3 sequences, approximately 43% of which are singletons. Sample: blood. Receptors originate from a woman between 18 and 29 years old in good health.

The chain is built from TRBV7-6 and TRBJ1-6, with 8 bases fitting TRBD1. Germline V lookup: CDR1 SGHVS, CDR2 FNYEAQ. Trimming removed 5 bases from V and 9 bases from J; junction bases left unmatched: 15. The CDR3 runs 17 residues. The CDR3 protein is CASSPSAGQGDRSPLHF. DNA for the CDR3: TGTGCCAGCAGCCCTTCAGCCGGACAGGGAGATCGTTCACCCCTCCACTTT.

The V and J genes are TRBV5-1 and TRBJ1-2; 7 bases match TRBD1. The V gene end was trimmed by 5 bases and the J gene end by 0 bases; junction bases not matched to a gene: 7. CDR1 SGHRS and CDR2 YFSETQ come from the germline V gene. The CDR3 is made up of 15 amino acids. The CDR3 region is CASSSGTAANYGYTF. The CDR3 nucleotides read TGCGCCAGCAGTTCGGGGACAGCAGCTAACTATGGCTACACCTTC.

The V gene is TRBV2, the J gene TRBJ2-7; D ambiguous. The CDR3 sequence is 12 residues long. V was shortened by 7 bases and J by 3 bases, with 10 bases between the two germline ends. Germline CDR1 reads SNHLY; CDR2 reads FYNNEI. Written as DNA, the CDR3 is TGTGCCAGCATTAACAGAGGCTACGAGCAGTACTTC. Translated: CASINRGYEQYF.

This clonotype was recorded a few times. This rearrangement joins TRBV6-2 or TRBV6-3 to TRBJ2-2; tentatively, D is TRBD2 (6 bases). Trimming took off 5 bases at V and 4 bases at J, with 11 bases between the two ends. Per the germline V gene, CDR1 is MNHEY and CDR2 is SVGEGT. The CDR3 loop spans 14 amino acids. The CDR3 loop is CASSAEGITGELFF. The CDR3 DNA follows: TGTGCCAGCAGTGCGGAGGGCATCACCGGGGAGCTGTTTTTT.

This clonotype appeared a few times. The chain is built from TRBV11-2 and TRBJ2-3; D unclear. The CDR3 covers 12 residues. Germline-derived CDR1 and CDR2 are SGHAT and FQNNGV. V was shortened by 4 bases and J by 5 bases, with 7 bases between the two germline ends. The CDR3 coding sequence is TGTGCCAGCAGCTCAGACCGAGATACGCAGTATTTT. Translation: CASSSDRDTQYF.

The J gene is TRBJ2-3, the V gene TRBV20-1; D ambiguous. The CDR3 is 13 amino acids. Germline CDR1 and CDR2: DFQATT and SNEGSKA (reference sequence). CDR3 bases: TGCAGGGCAGTAGTCCATGGCACAGATACGCAGTATTTT. Protein sequence: CRAVVHGTDTQYF.

This clonotype was seen once. The junction differs from germline at one of its ends, possibly a read error. The rearrangement links TRBV24-1 to TRBJ2-1; 8 nucleotides match TRBD2. Germline CDR1 and CDR2: KGHDR and SFDVKD. The CDR3 contains 15 residues. CDR3 bases: TGTGCCACCAGTGATTGGACTAGCTGTTACAATGGGCAGTTCTTC. This translates into CATSDWTSCYNGQFF.

The J gene is TRBJ2-4, the V gene TRBV25-1; D is possibly TRBD1 (7 bases). Per the germline V gene, CDR1 is MGHDK and CDR2 is SYGVNS. The CDR3 is 17 amino acids. Trimming removed 0 bases from V and 13 bases from J, with 25 bases in between. This CDR3 reads CASSEYSTGDSYNEQYF. In nucleotides, the CDR3 is TGTGCCAGCAGTGAATATTCCACAGGGGACTCCTACAATGAGCAGTACTTC.

This clonotype was observed a few times. The rearrangement links TRBV6-5 to TRBJ1-2, with 8 bases identical to TRBD1. CDR1 and CDR2 (germline): MNHEY, SVGAGI. The CDR3 length is 15 residues. The J segment lost 0 bases and the V segment lost 6 bases, leaving 6 bases of the junction unmatched. Here the CDR3 DNA reads TGTGCCAGCAGCCCCCCAGGGGGCTCTAACTATGGCTACACCTTC. This codes for CASSPPGGSNYGYTF.

This clonotype was seen a few times. This chain connects TRBV6-2 or TRBV6-3 to TRBJ2-3; 11 bases agree with TRBD2. With 4 bases clipped from V and 4 bases from J, the junction kept 4 bases outside the gene matches. The CDR3 consists of 15 residues. Germline V gene sequence: CDR1 MNHEY, CDR2 SVGEGT. In DNA form, the CDR3 reads TGTGCCAGCAGTTTAGGGACTAGCGGCGCAGATACGCAGTATTTT. It codes for CASSLGTSGADTQYF.

At least ten counts were recorded for this clonotype. This chain uses TRBV12-3 or TRBV12-4 with TRBJ1-5; D is unclear. V lost 3 bases to trimming and J lost 0 bases, with 12 bases between them. The CDR3 extends over 16 amino acids. Here the CDR3 DNA reads TGTGCCAGCAGTTTGGGCGAGTTTTATAGCAATCAGCCCCAGCATTTT. This encodes CASSLGEFYSNQPQHF.

The gene calls are TRBV20-1 and TRBJ1-4; D remains unclear. This CDR3 is 14 amino acids long. Trimming shortened V by 6 bases and J by 8 bases, and 19 bases separated the two germline ends. The germline V gene encodes CDR1 DFQATT and CDR2 SNEGSKA (reference sequence). The CDR3 here is CSAQPRGGFEKLFF. CDR3 in DNA: TGCAGTGCGCAACCACGGGGAGGATTCGAAAAACTGTTTTTT.

The J gene is TRBJ2-5, the V gene TRBV5-1; a possible D gene is TRBD1 (5 bases). V lost 0 bases and J lost 3, with 9 bases in between. The CDR3 is 14 residues long. Germline values: CDR1 SGHRS, CDR2 YFSETQ. The CDR3 nucleotides are TGCGCCAGCAGCTTGGCCAGGGCCGAAGAGACCCAGTACTTC. Its translation is CASSLARAEETQYF.

The genes are TRBV13 and TRBJ2-4, with D perhaps being TRBD1 or TRBD2 (5 bases each). The J call may be in error: the DNA end matches TRBJ2-7 better. The CDR3 is made up of 13 amino acids. Germline values: CDR1 PRHDT, CDR2 FYEKMQ (reference sequence). The CDR3 sequence is CASSLRGADEQYF. The CDR3 bases are TGTGCCAGCAGCCTACGAGGGGCCGACGAGCAGTACTTC.

A few counts support this clonotype. The chain carries TRBV29-1 and TRBJ1-2, with 9 bases matching TRBD1. Germline CDR1 reads SQVTM; CDR2 reads ANQGSEA. V shed 2 bases, J shed 4 bases, and the junction held 5 bases outside the gene matches. This CDR3 contains 14 residues. The CDR3 loop is CSVEPGDRAYGYTF. The DNA of the CDR3 is TGCAGCGTTGAACCAGGGGACAGGGCCTATGGCTACACCTTC.

As DNA, the CDR3 is TGTGCCAGCAGTTATCTGAACAGGGGGCGCCAGGCCAAAAACATTCAGTACTTC. This codes for CASSYLNRGRQAKNIQYF. The chain employs TRBV12-3 or TRBV12-4 and TRBJ2-4; 9 nucleotides align to TRBD1. The CDR3 sequence is 18 residues long. V gave up 4 bases and J gave up 1 base; unmatched junction bases: 11.

The chain links TRBV20-1 to TRBJ2-1, with a weak D call TRBD2 (5 bases). Trimming took 0 bases from V and 2 from J, leaving 14 bases between them. Germline CDR1 DFQATT, CDR2 SNEGSKA (reference sequence). This CDR3 is 16 amino acids long. The CDR3 protein is CSARDRAERAYNEQFF. DNA for the CDR3: TGCAGTGCTAGAGATCGCGCGGAGAGGGCCTACAATGAGCAGTTCTTC.

This clonotype has just a few counts. The DNA of the CDR3 is TGTGCCAGCATCCAACGGGATACCACTGAAGCTTTCTTT. Encoded protein: CASIQRDTTEAFF. The V gene is TRBV6-6, the J gene TRBJ1-1; no firm D call. The length of the CDR3 is 13 residues. Per germline, CDR1 MNHNY and CDR2 SVGAGI (reference sequence). V was cut by 7 bases and J by 4 bases, with 13 bases left in between.

The rearrangement joins TRBV4-3 to TRBJ2-6; D possibly corresponds to TRBD2 (6 bases). Trimming stripped 0 bases from V and 2 bases from J, with 8 bases between. CDR1 is LGHNA, CDR2 YSLEER, per germline. This CDR3 spans 16 amino acids. The CDR3 region is CASSQESGAGANVLTF. DNA of the CDR3: TGCGCCAGCAGCCAAGAATCGGGGGCTGGGGCCAACGTCCTGACTTTC.

V and J are TRBV25-1 and TRBJ1-5, with D possibly being TRBD1 (6 bases). Germline V gives CDR1 MGHDK, CDR2 SYGVNS. The ends were cut back, 0 bases at V and 9 bases at J, with 6 bases in the middle. This CDR3 is built from 12 residues. The CDR3 coding sequence is TGTGCCAGCAGTGAATACAGGGGGCCCCAGCATTTT. The encoded protein is CASSEYRGPQHF.

This clonotype was counted only a few times. The chain combines TRBV20-1 with TRBJ1-2; unclear D gene. Deletions cut 4 bases from V and 1 base from J, with 10 bases between. CDR1 and CDR2 from the germline V gene are DFQATT and SNEGSKA (reference sequence). CDR3 size: 13 residues. The CDR3 bases are TGCAGTGCTACCCTTCGGGGTAACTATGGCTACACCTTC. Protein sequence: CSATLRGNYGYTF.

The chain employs TRBV7-2 and TRBJ2-7; D is possibly TRBD1 (6 bases). Germline loops: CDR1 SGHTA, CDR2 FQGNSA. The CDR3 consists of 14 residues. Between the trimmed V and J ends, which lost 5 bases and 3 bases, there was a span of 14 bases. The DNA of the CDR3 is TGTGCCAGCAGCCCGAACAGGGCCAACTACGAGCAGTACTTC. Its protein product is CASSPNRANYEQYF.

The chain uses TRBV4-1 and TRBJ2-7; D possibly uses TRBD1 or TRBD2 (6 bases each). The V gene's germline CDR1 is MGHRA and CDR2 YSYEKL. V lost 3 bases, J lost 4 bases, and 16 bases lay in between. This CDR3 comprises 15 residues. The CDR3 nucleotides are TGCGCCAGCAGCCAGCTTAGGGGGGCTTGGTACGAGCAGTACTTC. Translated: CASSQLRGAWYEQYF.

Only one count was recorded for this clonotype. The chain couples TRBV29-1 to TRBJ2-2; 7 nucleotides line up with TRBD1. The junction had 14 bases not matched to a gene; V was cut back by 4 bases and J by 6 bases. Looked up from germline, CDR1 is SQVTM and CDR2 is ANQGSEA. This CDR3 comprises 16 residues. CDR3 amino acids: CSVAQGQEADSGELFF. DNA for the CDR3: TGCAGCGTTGCCCAAGGACAGGAGGCTGATTCCGGGGAGCTGTTTTTT.

V usage is TRBV20-1 and J usage is TRBJ2-7, with D unresolved. The CDR3 runs to 15 residues. Trimming cost V 5 bases and J 4 bases, with 21 bases left between them. Germline V gives CDR1 DFQATT, CDR2 SNEGSKA (reference sequence). The CDR3: CSAASARRTRYEQYF. Here the CDR3 DNA reads TGCAGTGCTGCGTCAGCTCGCCGGACGCGGTACGAGCAGTACTTC.

This clonotype has only a few counts. This sequence joins TRBV20-1 and TRBJ1-6, with D hard to call. The CDR3 sequence is 15 residues long. The germline V gene has CDR1 DFQATT and CDR2 SNEGSKA (reference sequence). Trimming took 4 bases from V and 0 from J, leaving 10 bases between them. In nucleotides, the CDR3 is TGCAGTGCTATCGAGCGGGGCTCCTATAATTCACCCCTCCACTTT. Translation: CSAIERGSYNSPLHF.

V is TRBV9 and J is TRBJ2-5; 9 bases are a match to TRBD1. The end of the DNA is better explained by TRBJ2-7, so the J call may be wrong. In germline, CDR1 is SGDLS, CDR2 YYNGEE. The CDR3 covers 14 residues. In nucleotides, the CDR3 is TGTGCCAGCAGCCCCCAGGGACAGGGAGTCGAGCAGTACTTC. Amino acid sequence: CASSPQGQGVEQYF.